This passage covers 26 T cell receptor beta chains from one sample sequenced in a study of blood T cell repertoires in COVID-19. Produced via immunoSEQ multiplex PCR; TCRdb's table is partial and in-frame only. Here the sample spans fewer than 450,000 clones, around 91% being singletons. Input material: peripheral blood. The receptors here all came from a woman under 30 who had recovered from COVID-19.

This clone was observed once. The CDR3 DNA follows: TGTGCCAGCAGCTTGGGGTCAGGAGGCCCCTACGAGCAGTACGTC. Its protein product is CASSLGSGGPYEQYV. The gene calls are TRBV5-4 and TRBJ2-7; D possibly corresponds to TRBD2 (5 bases). The CDR3 has 15 amino acids. The germline gives CDR1 SGHNT, CDR2 YYREEE (reference sequence). The germline V and J ends were trimmed by 0 bases and 2 bases, with 12 bases remaining between them.

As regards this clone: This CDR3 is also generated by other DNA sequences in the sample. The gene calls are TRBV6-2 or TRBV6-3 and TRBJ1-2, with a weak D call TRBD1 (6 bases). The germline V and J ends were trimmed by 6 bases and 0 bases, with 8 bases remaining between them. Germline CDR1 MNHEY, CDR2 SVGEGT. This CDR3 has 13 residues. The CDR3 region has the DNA TGTGCCAGCAGCCGGACAGCTAACTATGGCTACACCTTC. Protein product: CASSRTANYGYTF.

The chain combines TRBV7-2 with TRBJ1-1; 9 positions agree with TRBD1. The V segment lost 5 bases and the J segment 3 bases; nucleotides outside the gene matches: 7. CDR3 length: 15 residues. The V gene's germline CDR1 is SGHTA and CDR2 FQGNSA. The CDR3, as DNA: TGTGCCAGCAGCGTCCTGGGACAGGGTTACACTGAAGCTTTCTTT. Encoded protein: CASSVLGQGYTEAFF.

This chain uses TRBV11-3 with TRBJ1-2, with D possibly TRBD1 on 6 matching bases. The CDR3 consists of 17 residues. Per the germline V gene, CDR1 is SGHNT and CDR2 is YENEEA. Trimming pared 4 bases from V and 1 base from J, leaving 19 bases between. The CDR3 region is CASSSGVWGQHNYGYTF. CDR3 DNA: TGTGCCAGCAGCTCAGGGGTTTGGGGCCAGCATAACTATGGCTACACCTTC.

The CDR3 here is CASSLAGTGGSYEQYV. The DNA of the CDR3 is TGTGCCAGCAGCTTAGCGGGGACAGGGGGTTCCTACGAGCAGTACGTC. The chain recombines TRBV7-8 with TRBJ2-7; 11 bases are shared with TRBD1. Germline loops: CDR1 SGHVS, CDR2 FQNEAQ. CDR3 size: 16 residues. Trimming cost V 0 bases and J 1 base; bases outside gene matches: 2.

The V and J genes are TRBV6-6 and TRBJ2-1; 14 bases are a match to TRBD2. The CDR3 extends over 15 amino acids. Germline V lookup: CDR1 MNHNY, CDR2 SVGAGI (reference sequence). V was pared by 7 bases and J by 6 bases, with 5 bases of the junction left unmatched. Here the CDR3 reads CASIGLAGGFNEQFF. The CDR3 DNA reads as TGTGCCAGCATCGGACTAGCGGGAGGTTTCAATGAGCAGTTCTTC.

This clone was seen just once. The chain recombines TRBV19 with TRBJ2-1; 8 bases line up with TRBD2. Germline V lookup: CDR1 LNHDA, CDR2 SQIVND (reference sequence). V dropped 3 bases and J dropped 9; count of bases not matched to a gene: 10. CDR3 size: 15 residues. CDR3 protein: CASSIGGRPGGEQFF. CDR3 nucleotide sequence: TGTGCCAGTAGTATTGGCGGGAGGCCCGGGGGTGAGCAGTTCTTC.

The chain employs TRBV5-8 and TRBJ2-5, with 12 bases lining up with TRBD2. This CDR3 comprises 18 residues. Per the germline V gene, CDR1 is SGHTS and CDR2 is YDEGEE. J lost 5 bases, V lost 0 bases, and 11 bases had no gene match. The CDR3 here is CASSLGPATSGRGETQYF. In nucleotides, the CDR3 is TGTGCCAGCAGCTTGGGTCCCGCGACTAGCGGGAGAGGGGAGACCCAGTACTTC. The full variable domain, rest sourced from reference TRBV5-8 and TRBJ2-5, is EAGVTQSPTHLIKTRGQQATLRCSPISGHTSVYWYQQALGLGLQFLLWYDEGEERNRGNFPPRFSGRQFPNYSSELNVNALELEDSALYLCASSLGPATSGRGETQYFGPGTRLLVL.

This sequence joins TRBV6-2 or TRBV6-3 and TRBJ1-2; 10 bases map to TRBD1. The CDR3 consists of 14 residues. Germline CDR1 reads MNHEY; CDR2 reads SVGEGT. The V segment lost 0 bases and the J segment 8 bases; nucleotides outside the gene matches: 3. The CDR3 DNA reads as TGTGCCAGCAGTTACTCGCGGACAGGGGGAGGCTACACCTTC. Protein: CASSYSRTGGGYTF.

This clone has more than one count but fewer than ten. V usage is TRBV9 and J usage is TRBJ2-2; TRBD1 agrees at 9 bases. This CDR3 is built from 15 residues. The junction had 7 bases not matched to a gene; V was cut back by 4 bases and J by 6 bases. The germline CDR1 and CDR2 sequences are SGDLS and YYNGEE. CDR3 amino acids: CASSIYDRGAGELFF. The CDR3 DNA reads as TGTGCCAGCAGCATCTACGACAGGGGGGCCGGGGAGCTGTTTTTT.

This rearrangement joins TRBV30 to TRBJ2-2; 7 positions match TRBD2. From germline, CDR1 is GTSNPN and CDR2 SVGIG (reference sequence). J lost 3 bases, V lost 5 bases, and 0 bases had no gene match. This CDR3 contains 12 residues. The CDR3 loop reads CAWGGDTGELFF. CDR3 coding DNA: TGTGCCTGGGGGGGGGACACCGGGGAGCTGTTTTTT.

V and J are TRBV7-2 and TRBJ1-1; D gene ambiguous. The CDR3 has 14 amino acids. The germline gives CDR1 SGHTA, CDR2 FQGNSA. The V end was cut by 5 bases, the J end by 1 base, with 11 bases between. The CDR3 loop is CASSRARGNTEAFF. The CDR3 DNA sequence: TGTGCCAGCAGCCGCGCCCGGGGGAACACTGAAGCTTTCTTT.

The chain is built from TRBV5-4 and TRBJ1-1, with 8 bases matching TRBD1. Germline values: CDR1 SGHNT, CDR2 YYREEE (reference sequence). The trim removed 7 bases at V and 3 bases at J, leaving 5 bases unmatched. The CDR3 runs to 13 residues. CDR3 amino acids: CASGQGPDTEAFF. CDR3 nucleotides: TGTGCCAGCGGACAGGGTCCTGACACTGAAGCTTTCTTT.

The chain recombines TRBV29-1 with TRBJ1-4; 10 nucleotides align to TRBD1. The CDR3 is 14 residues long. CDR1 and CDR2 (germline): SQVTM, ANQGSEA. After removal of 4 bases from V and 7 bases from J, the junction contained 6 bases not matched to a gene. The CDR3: CSVATTGGGEKLFF. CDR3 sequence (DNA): TGCAGCGTTGCCACGACAGGGGGCGGTGAAAAACTGTTTTTT. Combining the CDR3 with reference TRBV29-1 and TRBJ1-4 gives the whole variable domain SAVISQKPSRDICQRGTSLTIQCQVDSQVTMMFWYRQQPGQSLTLIATANQGSEATYESGFVIDKFPISRPNLTFSTLTVSNMSPEDSSIYLCSVATTGGGEKLFFGSGTQLSVL.

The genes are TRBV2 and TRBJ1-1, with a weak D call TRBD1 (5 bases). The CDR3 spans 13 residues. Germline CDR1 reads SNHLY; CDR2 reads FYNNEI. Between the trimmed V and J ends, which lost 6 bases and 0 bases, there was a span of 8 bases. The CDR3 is CASSLRVNTEAFF. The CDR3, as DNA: TGTGCCAGCAGCCTCAGGGTGAACACTGAAGCTTTCTTT.

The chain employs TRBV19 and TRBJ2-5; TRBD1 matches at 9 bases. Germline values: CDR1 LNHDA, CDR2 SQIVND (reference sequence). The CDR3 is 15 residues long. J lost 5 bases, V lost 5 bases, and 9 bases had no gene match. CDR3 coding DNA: TGTGCCAGTAGTGTCACAGGGGGCCAGGGGGAGACCCAGTACTTC. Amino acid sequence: CASSVTGGQGETQYF.

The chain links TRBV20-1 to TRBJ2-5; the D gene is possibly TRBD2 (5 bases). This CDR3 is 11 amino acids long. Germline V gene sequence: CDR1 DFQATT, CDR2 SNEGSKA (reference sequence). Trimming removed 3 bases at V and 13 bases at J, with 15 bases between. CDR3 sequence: CSARTREGLYF. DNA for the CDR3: TGCAGTGCTAGGACCCGGGAAGGGTTGTACTTC.

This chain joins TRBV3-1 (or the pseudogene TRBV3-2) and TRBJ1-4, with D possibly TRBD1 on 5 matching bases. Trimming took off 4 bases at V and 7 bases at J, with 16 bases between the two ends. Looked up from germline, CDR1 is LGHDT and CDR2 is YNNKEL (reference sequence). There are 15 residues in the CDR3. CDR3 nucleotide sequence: TGTGCCAGCAGCCCCTACCAGGGAGGAGCTGAAAAACTGTTTTTT. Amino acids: CASSPYQGGAEKLFF.

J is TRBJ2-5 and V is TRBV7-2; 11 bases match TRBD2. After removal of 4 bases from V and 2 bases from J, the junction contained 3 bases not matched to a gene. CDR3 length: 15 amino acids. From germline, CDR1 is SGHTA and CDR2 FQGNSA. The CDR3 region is CASSYRLAGQETQYF. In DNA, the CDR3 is TGTGCCAGCAGCTACCGACTAGCGGGGCAAGAGACCCAGTACTTC.

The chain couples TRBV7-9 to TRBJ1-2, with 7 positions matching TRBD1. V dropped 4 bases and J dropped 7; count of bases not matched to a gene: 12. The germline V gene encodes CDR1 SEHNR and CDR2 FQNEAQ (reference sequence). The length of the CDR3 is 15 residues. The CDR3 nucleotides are TGTGCCAGCAGCTCATTCGACAGGGCTTCCTCTGGCTACACCTTC. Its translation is CASSSFDRASSGYTF. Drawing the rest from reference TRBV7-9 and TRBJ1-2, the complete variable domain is DTGVSQNPRHKITKRGQNVTFRCDPISEHNRLYWYRQTLGQGPEFLTYFQNEAQLEKSRLLSDRFSAERPKGSFSTLEIQRTEQGDSAMYLCASSSFDRASSGYTFGSGTRLTVV.

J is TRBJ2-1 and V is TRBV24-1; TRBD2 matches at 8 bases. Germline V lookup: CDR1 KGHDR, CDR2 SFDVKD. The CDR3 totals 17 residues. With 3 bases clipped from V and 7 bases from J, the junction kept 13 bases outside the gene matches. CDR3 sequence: CATSDPGGDGQLNEQFF. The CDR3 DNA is TGTGCCACCAGTGATCCGGGGGGGGACGGCCAGCTTAATGAGCAGTTCTTC.

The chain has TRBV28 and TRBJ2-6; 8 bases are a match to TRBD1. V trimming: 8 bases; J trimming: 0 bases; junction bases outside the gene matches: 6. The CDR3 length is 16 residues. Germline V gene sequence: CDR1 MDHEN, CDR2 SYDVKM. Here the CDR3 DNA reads TGTGCCAGCTGGGACAGGACGCTCTCTGGGGCCAACGTCCTGACTTTC. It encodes CASWDRTLSGANVLTF.

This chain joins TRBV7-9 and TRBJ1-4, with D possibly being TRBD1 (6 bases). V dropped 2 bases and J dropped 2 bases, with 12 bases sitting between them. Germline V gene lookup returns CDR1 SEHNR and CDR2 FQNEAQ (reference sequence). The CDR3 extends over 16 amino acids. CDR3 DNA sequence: TGTGCCAGCAGCTTACGGACAGTATTCACTAATGAAAAACTGTTTTTT. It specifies CASSLRTVFTNEKLFF.

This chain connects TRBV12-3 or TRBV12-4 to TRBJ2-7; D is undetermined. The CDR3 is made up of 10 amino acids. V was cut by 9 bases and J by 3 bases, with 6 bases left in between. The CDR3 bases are TGTGCCAGTTTTTACTACGAGCAGTACGTC. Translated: CASFYYEQYV.

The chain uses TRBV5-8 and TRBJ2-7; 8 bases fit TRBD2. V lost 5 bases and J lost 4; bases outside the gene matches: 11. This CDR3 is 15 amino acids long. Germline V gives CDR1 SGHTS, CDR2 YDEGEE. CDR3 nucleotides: TGTGCCAGCAGATCTCCCCGGACTAGCCCGTACGAGCAGTACGTC. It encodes CASRSPRTSPYEQYV.

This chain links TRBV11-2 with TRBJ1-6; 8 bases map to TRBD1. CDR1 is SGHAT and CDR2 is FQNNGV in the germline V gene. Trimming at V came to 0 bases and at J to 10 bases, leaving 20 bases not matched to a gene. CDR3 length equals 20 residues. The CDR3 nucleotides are TGTGCCAGCAGCTTAGATGCGTGGCAGGGGGCTCGTGATCTTAGGTCACCCCTCCACTTT. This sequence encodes CASSLDAWQGARDLRSPLHF.